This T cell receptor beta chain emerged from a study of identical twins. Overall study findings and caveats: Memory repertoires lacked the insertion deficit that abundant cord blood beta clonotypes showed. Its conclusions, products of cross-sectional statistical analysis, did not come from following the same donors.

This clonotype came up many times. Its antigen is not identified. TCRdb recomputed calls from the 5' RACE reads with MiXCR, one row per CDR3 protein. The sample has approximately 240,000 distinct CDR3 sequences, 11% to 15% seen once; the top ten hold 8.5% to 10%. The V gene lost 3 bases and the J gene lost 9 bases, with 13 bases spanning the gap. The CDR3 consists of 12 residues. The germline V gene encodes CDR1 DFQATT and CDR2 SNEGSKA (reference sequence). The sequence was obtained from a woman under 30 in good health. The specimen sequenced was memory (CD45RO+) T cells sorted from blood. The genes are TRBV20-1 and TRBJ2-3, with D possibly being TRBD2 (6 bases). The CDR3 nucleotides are TGCAGTGCTAGGGGGGGAGCCCCAACGCAGTATTTT. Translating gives CSARGGAPTQYF.